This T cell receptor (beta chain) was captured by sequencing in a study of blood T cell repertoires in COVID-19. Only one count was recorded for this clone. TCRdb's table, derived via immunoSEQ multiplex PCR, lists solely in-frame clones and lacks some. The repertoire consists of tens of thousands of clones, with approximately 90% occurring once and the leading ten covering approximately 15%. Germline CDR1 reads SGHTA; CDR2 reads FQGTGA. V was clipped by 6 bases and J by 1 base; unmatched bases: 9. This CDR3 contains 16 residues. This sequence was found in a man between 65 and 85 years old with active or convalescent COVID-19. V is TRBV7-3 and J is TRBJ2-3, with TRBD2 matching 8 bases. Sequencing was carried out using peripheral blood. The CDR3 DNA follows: TGTGCCAGCAGTACCGGGGGGGCAGCTGGCACAGATACGCAGTATTTT. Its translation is CASSTGGAAGTDTQYF.